These 10 T cell receptor beta chains were sequenced from one sample in a study of radiotherapy plus CTLA-4 blockade in lung cancer. Produced via immunoSEQ multiplex PCR; TCRdb's table is partial and in-frame only. Here the sample spans about 50,000 clones, approximately 70% being singletons. The sequences come from peripheral blood, collected from a patient treated with radiotherapy plus ipilimumab. The receptors were gathered from a human donor with non-small cell lung cancer who had a complete response to radiotherapy plus ipilimumab.

The table lists this clone with a few counts. The rearrangement joins TRBV19 to TRBJ2-7; 7 nucleotides match TRBD2. The CDR3 runs to 12 residues. With 9 bases clipped from V and 2 bases from J, the junction kept 4 bases outside the gene matches. The germline V gene has CDR1 LNHDA and CDR2 SQIVND (reference sequence). For the CDR3, the DNA is TGTGCCAGCCGGGGAGGGGCCTACGAGCAGTACTTC. It yields the protein CASRGGAYEQYF.

Remarks on this clone: An end of the junction differs from the germline gene, which may be a read error. V is TRBV7-7 and J is TRBJ2-2; possibly TRBD2 for D (5 bases). CDR1 and CDR2 from the germline V gene are SSHAT and FNYEAQ (reference sequence). The CDR3 has 15 residues. The CDR3 nucleotides read TGTGCTAGCAGCCGTAGCGACACGAACACCGGGGAGCTGTTTTTT. This translates into CASSRSDTNTGELFF.

The rearrangement joins TRBV5-1 to TRBJ1-4, with D perhaps TRBD1 (6 bases). V gave up 5 bases and J gave up 6 bases, with 14 bases separating them. The germline CDR1 and CDR2 sequences are SGHRS and YFSETQ. The CDR3 totals 14 residues. CDR3 nucleotide sequence: TGCGCCAGCAGAATACAGGGTTTAGATGAAAAACTGTTTTTT. As protein: CASRIQGLDEKLFF.

The chain employs TRBV6-5 and TRBJ2-7, with D maybe TRBD1 (5 bases). The CDR3 is made up of 15 amino acids. Germline V CDR1 and CDR2: MNHEY, SVGAGI. The V end was cut by 0 bases, the J end by 6 bases, with 15 bases between. Here the CDR3 reads CASSYSGRARSEQYF. The CDR3, as DNA: TGTGCCAGCAGTTACTCGGGCAGGGCGAGAAGCGAGCAGTACTTC.

The rearrangement links TRBV6-5 to TRBJ1-5, with D maybe TRBD1 (6 bases). V shed 6 bases and J shed 4 bases, with 10 bases lying between them. CDR3 length: 13 amino acids. Germline values: CDR1 MNHEY, CDR2 SVGAGI. The CDR3 protein is CASRRQANQPQHF. CDR3 coding DNA: TGTGCCAGCAGACGACAGGCAAATCAGCCCCAGCATTTT.

This rearrangement joins TRBV2 to TRBJ2-3; D not certain. The CDR3 covers 13 residues. CDR1 is SNHLY and CDR2 is FYNNEI in the germline V gene. V was shortened by 7 bases and J by 3 bases, with 11 bases between the two germline ends. CDR3 in DNA: TGTGCCAGCATAATTTTTACTACAGATACGCAGTATTTT. Amino acids: CASIIFTTDTQYF.

In its sample, this clone was seen a few times. This rearrangement joins TRBV15 to TRBJ1-2; 7 nucleotides match TRBD1. J was trimmed by 4 bases and V by 1 base; bases with no gene match: 9. This CDR3 region has 16 residues. The germline gives CDR1 LNHNV, CDR2 YYDKDF (reference sequence). The CDR3, as DNA: TGTGCCACCAGCAGAGTAGGAACAGGGGCCCTCTATGGCTACACCTTC. It is translated as CATSRVGTGALYGYTF.

The chain carries TRBV4-1 and TRBJ2-3, with 9 bases lining up with TRBD2. CDR3 length equals 18 residues. Germline V gives CDR1 MGHRA, CDR2 YSYEKL. J was trimmed by 2 bases and V by 1 base; bases with no gene match: 10. The CDR3 reads CASSQGGWRGGPTDTQYF. The DNA of the CDR3 is TGCGCCAGCAGCCAAGGGGGGTGGCGGGGGGGCCCCACAGATACGCAGTATTTT.

This clone was observed once. The junction shows a germline mismatch at one end, possibly a read error. Other DNA sequences in this specimen translate into the identical CDR3. The chain uses TRBV30 and TRBJ1-4; TRBD1 aligns across 7 bases. Germline assignment: CDR1 GTSNPN and CDR2 SVGIG (reference sequence). The CDR3 sequence is 14 residues long. Written as DNA, the CDR3 is TGCGCCTGGAATAACAGGGGTAAAAATGAAAAACTGTTTTTT. It codes for CAWNNRGKNEKLFF.

This clone has just a few counts. The gene calls are TRBV27 and TRBJ1-3, with unresolved D. Germline CDR1 MNHEY, CDR2 SMNVEV (reference sequence). Trimming shortened V by 0 bases and J by 8 bases, and 8 bases separated the two germline ends. The length of the CDR3 is 13 residues. CDR3 DNA: TGTGCCAGCAGTTTATCGGCGGGAGACACCATATATTTT. This sequence encodes CASSLSAGDTIYF.